Each of the 28 T cell receptor beta chains below was sequenced from the same sample in a study of Ad26.COV2.S vaccination and SARS-CoV-2 variants. Assay: immunoSEQ multiplex PCR; the TCRdb copy retains only in-frame clones and omits some. Of around 450,000 clones in the sample, 90% were seen once. Stated treatment: 15 to 20 received Ad26.COV2.S at low or high dose, single or two shots; roughly five received placebo; per-sample allocation not given. Each sample was drawn 63 days after the first injection (of vaccine or placebo). This specimen was peripheral blood, taken in a trial of Ad26.COV2.S vaccine versus placebo. All receptors derive from a person aged 18-60 years who received the Ad26.COV2.S COVID-19 vaccine or a placebo.

J is TRBJ1-4 and V is TRBV27; TRBD1 might be the D (6 bases). The CDR3 totals 14 residues. The V gene's germline CDR1 is MNHEY and CDR2 SMNVEV (reference sequence). The V gene lost 6 bases and the J gene lost 7 bases, with 15 bases spanning the gap. CDR3 sequence (DNA): TGTGCCAGCAGCCGAGGGGGTAAAGGTGAAAAACTGTTTTTT. Encoded protein: CASSRGGKGEKLFF.

The genes are TRBV7-9 and TRBJ2-1; 9 nucleotides align to TRBD2. The CDR3 consists of 17 residues. Germline-derived CDR1 and CDR2 are SEHNR and FQNEAQ (reference sequence). With 5 bases clipped from V and 7 bases from J, the junction kept 15 bases outside the gene matches. The CDR3 loop reads CASSKSLAGRGENEQFF. CDR3 nucleotides: TGTGCCAGCAGCAAATCCCTAGCGGGAAGGGGCGAGAATGAGCAGTTCTTC.

The chain couples TRBV7-9 to TRBJ1-3, with D perhaps TRBD1 (6 bases). The length of the CDR3 is 14 residues. V was shortened by 7 bases and J by 3 bases, with 13 bases between the two germline ends. Looked up from germline, CDR1 is SEHNR and CDR2 is FQNEAQ (reference sequence). CDR3: CASKLGQHGNTIYF. CDR3 in DNA: TGTGCCAGCAAGCTAGGACAGCATGGAAACACCATATATTTT.

The rearrangement uses TRBV3-1 (or the pseudogene TRBV3-2) and TRBJ2-7; no clear D. This CDR3 is 15 amino acids long. Per the germline V gene, CDR1 is LGHDT and CDR2 is YNNKEL (reference sequence). V lost 0 bases, J lost 3 bases, and 12 bases lay in between. This CDR3 is CASSQDGRYNYEQYF. The CDR3 coding sequence is TGTGCCAGCAGCCAAGACGGAAGGTATAACTACGAGCAGTACTTC.

In this sample, this clone turned up once. The chain joins TRBV6-1 to TRBJ2-7, with a weak D call TRBD2 (6 bases). Germline CDR1 is MNHNS and CDR2 is SASEGT. Trimming took 1 base from V and 4 from J, leaving 14 bases between them. This CDR3 is 15 amino acids long. This CDR3 is CASSEDLWGVYEQYF. Here the CDR3 DNA reads TGTGCCAGCAGTGAAGATTTATGGGGGGTATACGAGCAGTACTTC.

The gene calls are TRBV30 and TRBJ1-2; a weak D match, TRBD1 (5 bases). Looked up from germline, CDR1 is GTSNPN and CDR2 is SVGIG (reference sequence). The CDR3 covers 13 residues. Trimming took off 0 bases at V and 5 bases at J, with 10 bases between the two ends. The CDR3 bases are TGTGCCTGGAGTGTACGGGGGGTATATGGCTACACCTTC. The encoded protein is CAWSVRGVYGYTF.

V and J are TRBV5-6 and TRBJ1-1; 8 bases map to TRBD1. The CDR3 is made up of 15 amino acids. Germline CDR1 reads SGHDT; CDR2 reads YYEEEE. Trimming cost V 0 bases and J 4 bases; bases outside gene matches: 5. DNA of the CDR3: TGTGCCAGCAGCTTGGCGGACAGGGCCCCCACTGAAGCTTTCTTT. Amino acids: CASSLADRAPTEAFF. Supplemented by reference TRBV5-6 and TRBJ1-1, the full variable domain reads DAGVTQSPTHLIKTRGQQVTLRCSPKSGHDTVSWYQQALGQGPQFIFQYYEEEERQRGNFPDRFSGHQFPNYSSELNVNALLLGDSALYLCASSLADRAPTEAFFGQGTRLTVV.

The chain recombines TRBV12-3 or TRBV12-4 with TRBJ2-7, with D uncertain. With 3 bases removed from V and 4 bases from J, the gap between germline ends came to 7 bases. The CDR3 is 12 residues long. The CDR3: CASSFSTYEQYF. In DNA, the CDR3 is TGTGCCAGCAGTTTTTCCACGTACGAGCAGTACTTC.

The table lists this clone with a count of one. This sequence joins TRBV7-9 and TRBJ2-3, with D uncertain. The V gene lost 6 bases and the J gene lost 6 bases, with 13 bases spanning the gap. Germline values: CDR1 SEHNR, CDR2 FQNEAQ (reference sequence). The CDR3 sequence is 13 residues long. The CDR3 reads CASSKTGRDTQYF. The CDR3 DNA reads TGTGCCAGCAGTAAGACCGGAAGGGATACGCAGTATTTT. The variable domain in full, completed from reference TRBV7-9 and TRBJ2-3, reads DTGVSQNPRHKITKRGQNVTFRCDPISEHNRLYWYRQTLGQGPEFLTYFQNEAQLEKSRLLSDRFSAERPKGSFSTLEIQRTEQGDSAMYLCASSKTGRDTQYFGPGTRLTVL.

The V call is TRBV10-1, the J call TRBJ1-6; 7 bases match TRBD1. V was clipped by 6 bases and J by 13 bases; unmatched bases: 9. This CDR3 comprises 13 residues. The germline V gene encodes CDR1 WNHNN and CDR2 SYGVQD (reference sequence). The CDR3 loop is CASRGTEIRPLHF. In DNA form, the CDR3 reads TGCGCCAGCAGAGGGACAGAGATTCGGCCCCTCCACTTT.

The rearrangement joins TRBV21-1 to TRBJ2-1; the table's D gene call, TRBD2, was not cross checked with the DNA. TRBV21-1 counts as a pseudogene. The CDR3 is made up of 15 amino acids. The CDR3 nucleotides are TGTGCCAGCAGCACTTTAGCACCCCCTTGCAATGAGCAGTTCTTC. Translated, it gives CASSTLAPPCNEQFF.

The chain has TRBV6-5 and TRBJ1-1, with TRBD1 matching over 7 bases. There are 15 residues in the CDR3. Per the germline V gene, CDR1 is MNHEY and CDR2 is SVGAGI. J lost 0 bases, V lost 2 bases, and 3 bases had no gene match. The CDR3 region is CASSYGGQLNTEAFF. In DNA, the CDR3 is TGTGCCAGCAGTTACGGGGGACAGTTGAACACTGAAGCTTTCTTT.

Here the CDR3 DNA reads TGTGCCAGCAGTCGCACAGGGACTGGAAACACCATATATTTT. Amino acids: CASSRTGTGNTIYF. This chain uses TRBV6-2 or TRBV6-3 with TRBJ1-3; perhaps TRBD1 as D (6 bases). Deletions cut 5 bases from V and 2 bases from J, with 10 bases between. The CDR3 consists of 14 residues. CDR1 MNHEY and CDR2 SVGEGT come from the germline V gene.

The chain employs TRBV7-2 and TRBJ1-1; D gene ambiguous. Deletions cut 3 bases from V and 4 bases from J, with 6 bases between. The CDR3 covers 12 residues. Germline values: CDR1 SGHTA, CDR2 FQGNSA. CDR3 region: CASSFLGTEAFF. CDR3 bases: TGTGCCAGCAGCTTCCTGGGCACTGAAGCTTTCTTT.

The V gene is TRBV12-3 or TRBV12-4, the J gene TRBJ2-7; D gene unclear. The CDR3 length is 12 residues. V lost 5 bases and J lost 7, with 12 bases in between. Written as DNA, the CDR3 is TGTGCCAGCAGTCCCGGGCCCCGGGAGCAGTACTTC. Translation: CASSPGPREQYF.

This clone has only one observation. J is TRBJ2-7 and V is TRBV5-1; 8 bases match TRBD1. After removal of 4 bases from V and 6 bases from J, the junction contained 9 bases not matched to a gene. The germline gives CDR1 SGHRS, CDR2 YFSETQ. The CDR3 consists of 14 residues. CDR3 nucleotide sequence: TGCGCCAGCAGCACCGGGACAGGTGTCATCGAGCAGTACTTC. Translation gives CASSTGTGVIEQYF.

This chain links TRBV19 with TRBJ1-1; D is unclear. The V and J ends lost 7 bases and 8 bases respectively, with 11 bases between them. Germline CDR1 LNHDA, CDR2 SQIVND (reference sequence). The CDR3 length is 11 residues. CDR3 bases: TGTGCCAGTATTGATAGGGCCGAAGCTTTCTTT. Translating it yields CASIDRAEAFF.

The chain couples TRBV5-8 to TRBJ1-5, with D maybe TRBD1 (5 bases). Trimming removed 1 base from V and 0 bases from J, with 8 bases in between. Germline V CDR1 and CDR2: SGHTS, YDEGEE. This CDR3 region has 15 residues. Written as DNA, the CDR3 is TGTGCCAGCAGCTTGAGGGACCCTAGCAATCAGCCCCAGCATTTT. Protein: CASSLRDPSNQPQHF.

V usage is TRBV5-4 and J usage is TRBJ2-5; D may be TRBD1 (5 bases). V lost 2 bases and J lost 6, with 26 bases in between. This CDR3 comprises 18 residues. Per the germline V gene, CDR1 is SGHNT and CDR2 is YYREEE (reference sequence). This CDR3 is CASSLSQGAKIGAKTQYF. The DNA of the CDR3 is TGTGCCAGCAGCTTATCTCAAGGGGCGAAGATTGGGGCAAAGACCCAGTACTTC.

The J gene is TRBJ2-2, the V gene TRBV5-1, with unresolved D. Germline CDR1 reads SGHRS; CDR2 reads YFSETQ. V was cut by 0 bases and J by 0 bases, with 6 bases left in between. The CDR3 sequence is 15 residues long. The CDR3 here is CASSLVTANTGELFF. The DNA for the CDR3 is TGCGCCAGCAGCTTGGTTACAGCGAACACCGGGGAGCTGTTTTTT. Looking up the rest from reference TRBV5-1 and TRBJ2-2 gives the full variable domain: KAGVTQTPRYLIKTRGQQVTLSCSPISGHRSVSWYQQTPGQGLQFLFEYFSETQRNKGNFPGRFSGRQFSNSRSEMNVSTLELGDSALYLCASSLVTANTGELFFGEGSRLTVL.

The chain employs TRBV12-3 or TRBV12-4 and TRBJ1-1; D perhaps matches TRBD1 (6 bases). The germline V and J ends were trimmed by 11 bases and 0 bases, with 13 bases remaining between them. The CDR3 length is 13 residues. CDR3 loop: CAGRDNMNTEAFF. In DNA, the CDR3 is TGTGCCGGCCGGGACAACATGAACACTGAAGCTTTCTTT.

As DNA, the CDR3 is TGTGCCAGCTCACCACAGGGACAGGGTATACATGAGCAGTTCTTC. It encodes CASSPQGQGIHEQFF. The chain links TRBV18 to TRBJ2-1; 9 nucleotides match TRBD1. V lost 1 base and J lost 8; bases outside the gene matches: 6. CDR3 length equals 15 residues. Germline V CDR1 and CDR2: KGHSH, LQKENI.

The gene calls are TRBV5-6 and TRBJ2-3; unclear D gene. The CDR3 has 13 residues. Trimming removed 1 base at V and 5 bases at J, with 8 bases between. CDR1 is SGHDT and CDR2 is YYEEEE in the germline V gene. CDR3 loop: CASSLLGGDTQYF. Here the CDR3 DNA reads TGTGCCAGCAGCTTGTTAGGTGGAGATACGCAGTATTTT.

This sequence joins TRBV7-2 and TRBJ2-3; 8 bases are shared with TRBD2. V gave up 5 bases and J gave up 4 bases; unmatched junction bases: 2. Germline assignment: CDR1 SGHTA and CDR2 FQGNSA. This CDR3 has 13 residues. CDR3 nucleotide sequence: TGTGCCAGCAGCGGGGGACTAGCAGATACGCAGTATTTT. As protein: CASSGGLADTQYF.

The V and J genes are TRBV7-2 and TRBJ2-7; TRBD1 or TRBD2 may be the D gene (5 bases each). Germline V gene sequence: CDR1 SGHTA, CDR2 FQGNSA. This CDR3 is 14 amino acids long. Trimming left V 4 bases short and J 0 bases short, with 10 bases between. In nucleotides, the CDR3 is TGTGCCAGCAGCTCGGGACCGACCTCCTACGAGCAGTACTTC. It is translated as CASSSGPTSYEQYF.

This CDR3 reads CASRGAGGSYEQYF. CDR3 sequence (DNA): TGTGCCAGCAGGGGGGCTGGCGGGAGCTACGAGCAGTACTTC. V is TRBV6-5 and J is TRBJ2-7, with D possibly TRBD2 on 7 matching bases. The germline V gene encodes CDR1 MNHEY and CDR2 SVGAGI. This CDR3 region has 14 residues. V was cut by 6 bases and J by 3 bases, with 15 bases left in between.

The chain carries TRBV27 and TRBJ2-1, with 8 positions matching TRBD2. This CDR3 has 18 residues. With V trimmed by 7 bases and J by 4 bases, 18 bases remained unmatched. Germline V lookup: CDR1 MNHEY, CDR2 SMNVEV (reference sequence). The CDR3 spells CASKGLAVSPWLYNEQFF. The CDR3 nucleotides are TGTGCCAGCAAAGGACTAGCCGTATCCCCCTGGTTATACAATGAGCAGTTCTTC.

The rearrangement links TRBV6-2 or TRBV6-3 to TRBJ1-5; no firm D call. Germline V lookup: CDR1 MNHEY, CDR2 SVGEGT. The CDR3 spans 14 residues. Trimming took off 2 bases at V and 4 bases at J, with 9 bases between the two ends. Here the CDR3 reads CASSYGNFNQPQHF. CDR3 sequence (DNA): TGTGCCAGCAGTTACGGCAACTTTAATCAGCCCCAGCATTTT.